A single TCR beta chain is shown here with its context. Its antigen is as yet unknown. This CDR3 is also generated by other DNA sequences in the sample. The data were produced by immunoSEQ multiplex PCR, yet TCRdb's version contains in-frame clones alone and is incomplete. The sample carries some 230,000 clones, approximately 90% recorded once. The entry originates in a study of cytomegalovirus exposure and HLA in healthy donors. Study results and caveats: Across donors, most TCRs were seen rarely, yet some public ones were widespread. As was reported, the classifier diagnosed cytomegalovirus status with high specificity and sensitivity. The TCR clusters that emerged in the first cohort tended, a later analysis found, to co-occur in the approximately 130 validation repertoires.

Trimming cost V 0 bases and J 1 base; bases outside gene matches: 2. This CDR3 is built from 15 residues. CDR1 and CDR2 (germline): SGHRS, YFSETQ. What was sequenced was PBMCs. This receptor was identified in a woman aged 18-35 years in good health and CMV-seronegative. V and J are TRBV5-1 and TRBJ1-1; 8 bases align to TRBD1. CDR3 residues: CASSLGGQANTEAFF. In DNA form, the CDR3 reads TGCGCCAGCAGCTTGGGGGGACAGGCGAACACTGAAGCTTTCTTT.